This entry describes one T cell receptor beta chain. Clones were read by immunoSEQ multiplex PCR, and TCRdb kept only the in-frame ones, dropping some. Of 61,000 or so clones in the sample, about 94% are singletons; the top ten hold 0.35% to 0.45%. This entry comes from a study of T cell changes during pregnancy in multiple sclerosis. J gave up 7 bases and V 1 base, and 9 bases lay outside the gene matches. The CDR3 has 15 amino acids. Germline V lookup: CDR1 LGHNA, CDR2 YNFKEQ. The starting material was CD4+ T cells from peripheral blood mononuclear cells, obtained before pregnancy. The rearrangement uses TRBV4-2 and TRBJ2-7; 8 nucleotides agree with TRBD2. This clonotype originated in a female donor with multiple sclerosis, enrolled in a pregnancy study. The CDR3 reads CASSQGGSGVLEQYF. The CDR3 region has the DNA TGTGCCAGCAGCCAAGGGGGTAGCGGGGTCTTGGAGCAGTACTTC.